A single sample gave rise to the 15 T cell receptor beta chains below, sequenced in a study of blood T cell repertoires in COVID-19. Produced via immunoSEQ multiplex PCR; TCRdb's table is partial and in-frame only. This sample yields 150,000 to 200,000 clones, of which around 81% are seen a single time; 11% belongs to the top ten. The sequencing input was peripheral blood. The receptors derive from a man in his 70s with active or convalescent COVID-19.

The chain uses TRBV7-3 and TRBJ2-3; 8 bases are a match to TRBD2. With V trimmed by 2 bases and J by 4 bases, 8 bases remained unmatched. The CDR3 has 16 amino acids. The germline V gene encodes CDR1 SGHTA and CDR2 FQGTGA. The CDR3 DNA reads as TGTGCCAGCAGCTTACAAGCCGGACTAGCATCAGATACGCAGTATTTT. It translates to CASSLQAGLASDTQYF.

V usage is TRBV15 and J usage is TRBJ1-1, with 7 bases identical to TRBD1. After removal of 0 bases from V and 1 base from J, the junction contained 5 bases not matched to a gene. This CDR3 has 16 residues. Per germline, CDR1 LNHNV and CDR2 YYDKDF (reference sequence). The CDR3 DNA reads as TGTGCCACCAGCAGAGATCTAGGACAGGAGAACACTGAAGCTTTCTTT. Encoded protein: CATSRDLGQENTEAFF.

V gene TRBV4-3 combines with J gene TRBJ1-1, with D possibly TRBD1 on 5 matching bases. Trimming took 1 base from V and 8 from J, leaving 5 bases between them. The CDR3 has 11 residues. Germline CDR1 reads LGHNA; CDR2 reads YSLEER. CDR3 nucleotide sequence: TGCGCCAGCAGCCAAGCAGGGGAAGCTTTCTTT. This gives the protein CASSQAGEAFF.

V gene TRBV18 combines with J gene TRBJ2-5, with 8 nucleotides matching TRBD1. Germline-derived CDR1 and CDR2 are KGHSH and LQKENI. The CDR3 extends over 14 amino acids. The trim removed 3 bases at V and 1 base at J, leaving 1 base unmatched. CDR3 bases: TGTGCCAGCTCACCGGGGACAGGCCAAGAGACCCAGTACTTC. Its protein is CASSPGTGQETQYF.

This sequence joins TRBV7-9 and TRBJ1-1; TRBD1 matches 9 bases. V was pared by 3 bases and J by 4 bases, with 0 bases of the junction left unmatched. Per the germline V gene, CDR1 is SEHNR and CDR2 is FQNEAQ (reference sequence). The CDR3 runs 13 residues. The CDR3 DNA follows: TGTGCCAGCAGCTTGACAGGGGGCACTGAAGCTTTCTTT. Its translation: CASSLTGGTEAFF.

This chain uses TRBV7-2 with TRBJ1-2; a possible D gene is TRBD1 (6 bases). The CDR3 has 15 amino acids. Trimming took off 4 bases at V and 3 bases at J, with 15 bases between the two ends. From germline, CDR1 is SGHTA and CDR2 FQGNSA. In nucleotides, the CDR3 is TGTGCCAGCAGCTCATGGGACACTAAAGACTATGGCTACACCTTC. Translation gives CASSSWDTKDYGYTF.

The V gene is TRBV30, the J gene TRBJ2-7, with no clear D. CDR1 and CDR2 from the germline V gene are GTSNPN and SVGIG (reference sequence). V lost 1 base and J lost 3, with 7 bases in between. There are 12 residues in the CDR3. CDR3 coding DNA: TGTGCCTGGAGTGGCCTAAACTACGAGCAGTACTTC. Protein: CAWSGLNYEQYF.

Only one count was recorded for this clone. The V gene is TRBV10-3, the J gene TRBJ1-1; 8 bases match TRBD1. Germline CDR1 reads ENHRY; CDR2 reads SYGVKD. V trimming: 8 bases; J trimming: 0 bases; junction bases outside the gene matches: 5. The CDR3 consists of 14 residues. The CDR3 bases are TGTGCCATCGGCCAGGGGGCTTTGAACACTGAAGCTTTCTTT. It encodes CAIGQGALNTEAFF.

The V gene is TRBV6-2 or TRBV6-3, the J gene TRBJ1-4; D gene uncertain. The V end lost 5 bases, the J end lost 8 bases, and 12 bases lay between the germline ends. Germline loops: CDR1 MNHEY, CDR2 SVGEGT. This CDR3 comprises 13 residues. CDR3 in DNA: TGTGCCAGCAGTGCCATGTCCGGGGAAAAACTGTTTTTT. This codes for CASSAMSGEKLFF.

The rearrangement joins TRBV7-8 to TRBJ2-1; 7 bases are shared with TRBD1. This CDR3 is built from 13 residues. From germline, CDR1 is SGHVS and CDR2 FQNEAQ. V dropped 5 bases and J dropped 3; count of bases not matched to a gene: 1. DNA of the CDR3: TGTGCCAGCAGCCGACAGGGCTACAATGAGCAGTTCTTC. Translation gives CASSRQGYNEQFF.

J is TRBJ1-1 and V is TRBV6-1; no clear D. Looked up from germline, CDR1 is MNHNS and CDR2 is SASEGT. Trimming took off 2 bases at V and 4 bases at J, with 14 bases between the two ends. This CDR3 comprises 15 residues. DNA of the CDR3: TGTGCCAGCAGTGAAATGGCCAGGCAACTCACTGAAGCTTTCTTT. Translated, it gives CASSEMARQLTEAFF.

As DNA, the CDR3 is TGTGCCAGCAGCAGCCGACAGGGGGCCCACGAGACCCAGTACTTC. Amino acids: CASSSRQGAHETQYF. The J gene is TRBJ2-5, the V gene TRBV7-9, with 10 bases fitting TRBD1. The CDR3 is 15 amino acids. Trimming at V came to 5 bases and at J to 5 bases, leaving 8 bases not matched to a gene. Germline values: CDR1 SEHNR, CDR2 FQNEAQ (reference sequence).

CDR3 DNA sequence: TGTGCCAGCAAACGGGACAACGCGAACACTGAAGCTTTCTTT. This sequence encodes CASKRDNANTEAFF. The chain is built from TRBV6-5 and TRBJ1-1; TRBD1 might be the D (6 bases). The CDR3 has 14 amino acids. The V and J ends lost 7 bases and 1 base respectively, with 13 bases between them. Germline V lookup: CDR1 MNHEY, CDR2 SVGAGI.

CDR3: CSALTGGGYTF. The CDR3 DNA follows: TGCAGTGCTCTGACAGGCGGGGGCTACACCTTC. This chain connects TRBV20-1 to TRBJ1-2; weak D call: TRBD1 (6 bases). V dropped 5 bases and J dropped 8 bases, with 12 bases sitting between them. CDR1 and CDR2 (germline): DFQATT, SNEGSKA (reference sequence). The CDR3 covers 11 residues.

The chain links TRBV15 to TRBJ2-2; TRBD2 matches 11 bases. Germline values: CDR1 LNHNV, CDR2 YYDKDF (reference sequence). This CDR3 has 16 residues. Trimming removed 4 bases from V and 5 bases from J; junction bases left unmatched: 6. The CDR3 DNA follows: TGTGCCACCAGCAAAGTAGCGGGGGGGCGGACCGGGGAGCTGTTTTTT. Its protein product is CATSKVAGGRTGELFF.